What follows are 29 T cell receptor beta chains derived from one specimen sequenced in a study of Graves' ophthalmopathy and Graves' hyperthyroidism. RNA transcripts were the source from which TCR beta CDR3 regions were amplified. HTBI-primed RT-PCR formed the first round, and a multiplex PCR formed the second. MiXCR was run by TCRdb on the multiplex PCR reads, yielding one entry per CDR3 protein. The sample lists about 740,000 distinct CDR3 sequences, 35% to 50% occurring once. The sequenced sample consisted of peripheral blood. The receptors stem from an adult man with Graves' ophthalmopathy.

A note on this clonotype: Mismatch with germline at one junction end may stem from a read error. The V gene is TRBV25-1, the J gene TRBJ2-2, with 7 bases lining up with TRBD1. Germline-derived CDR1 and CDR2 are MGHDK and SYGVNS. This CDR3 contains 14 residues. CDR3 protein: CAISEGQLPGELFF. The CDR3 region has the DNA TGTGCCATCAGTGAGGGACAGTTGCCCGGGGAGCTGTTTTTT.

This clonotype was seen many times. The chain joins TRBV12-3 or TRBV12-4 to TRBJ1-5; the D gene is possibly TRBD1 (6 bases). CDR3 size: 14 residues. Trimming removed 0 bases from V and 7 bases from J, with 10 bases in between. The CDR3 spells CASSLAGGRQPQHF. CDR3 bases: TGTGCCAGCAGTTTAGCGGGGGGCAGGCAGCCCCAGCATTTT.

The CDR3 DNA reads as TGTGCCAGCAGCTTCGGACGGGGGAAGCAGTACTTC. Protein sequence: CASSFGRGKQYF. This chain connects TRBV13 to TRBJ2-5; maybe TRBD2 (6 bases). CDR1 PRHDT and CDR2 FYEKMQ come from the germline V gene (reference sequence). V lost 3 bases to trimming and J lost 11 bases, with 13 bases between them. This CDR3 is 12 amino acids long.

This clonotype was seen a handful of times. The chain uses TRBV9 and TRBJ1-1; 8 bases fit TRBD1. The CDR3 is 15 residues long. V lost 5 bases, J lost 5 bases, and 11 bases stayed unmatched. Germline lookup yields CDR1 SGDLS and CDR2 YYNGEE. The CDR3 loop reads CASSLPRGRGTEAFF. DNA for the CDR3: TGTGCCAGCAGTCTTCCCAGGGGGCGAGGTACTGAAGCTTTCTTT. The variable domain in full, with the rest retrieved from reference TRBV9 and TRBJ1-1, is DSGVTQTPKHLITATGQRVTLRCSPRSGDLSVYWYQQSLDQGLQFLIQYYNGEERAKGNILERFSAQQFPDLHSELNLSSLELGDSALYFCASSLPRGRGTEAFFGQGTRLTVV.

As regards this clonotype: The germline gene is not matched at one end of the junction; a read error may be the cause. The chain couples TRBV19 to TRBJ2-6, with 7 bases identical to TRBD2. CDR1 is LNHDA and CDR2 is SQIVND in the germline V gene (reference sequence). CDR3 length: 16 amino acids. CDR3 sequence reads: CASSPVGGRGANALTF. The CDR3 DNA sequence: TGTGCCAGCAGCCCAGTCGGGGGGAGGGGAGCCAACGCCCTGACTTTC.

The chain's CDR3 is CSVERWGKLFF. The CDR3 bases are TGCAGCGTTGAACGTTGGGGGAAACTGTTTTTT. This rearrangement joins TRBV29-1 to TRBJ1-4; a weak D match, TRBD1 (5 bases). Trimming removed 2 bases from V and 11 bases from J, with 9 bases in between. This CDR3 has 11 residues. The germline V gene encodes CDR1 SQVTM and CDR2 ANQGSEA.

In its sample, this clonotype was seen a few times. The junction does not match germline at one end; this may be a read error. The chain employs TRBV7-9 and TRBJ1-3, with 8 bases fitting TRBD1. Germline-derived CDR1 and CDR2 are SEHNR and FQNEAQ (reference sequence). The CDR3 sequence is 15 residues long. For the CDR3, the DNA is TGTGCCAGCAGCGTAGCACAGGGGGCTGGAAACACCATATATTTT. Amino acids: CASSVAQGAGNTIYF.

This clonotype occurred a few times. This chain links TRBV25-1 with TRBJ2-3; perhaps TRBD2 as D (5 bases). Germline CDR1 and CDR2: MGHDK and SYGVNS. The V end lost 6 bases, the J end lost 5 bases, and 9 bases lay between the germline ends. The CDR3 sequence is 12 residues long. The CDR3 DNA reads TGTGCCAGCAGGACGGCGGGAGATACGCAGTATTTT. Amino acids: CASRTAGDTQYF.

The genes are TRBV20-1 and TRBJ1-6; D may be TRBD1 (6 bases). The CDR3 runs to 18 residues. CDR1 is DFQATT, CDR2 SNEGSKA, per germline (reference sequence). V was pared by 3 bases and J by 9 bases, with 27 bases between. The chain's CDR3 is CSARFRGRYSGTGSPLHF. The CDR3 region has the DNA TGCAGTGCTAGGTTTAGGGGGAGGTATTCCGGTACTGGTTCACCCCTCCACTTT.

J is TRBJ2-7 and V is TRBV10-2; D ambiguous. This CDR3 region has 11 residues. V lost 5 bases and J lost 7, with 9 bases in between. Germline V CDR1 and CDR2: WSHSY, SAAADI. CDR3 protein: CASSYSWEQYF. Here the CDR3 DNA reads TGCGCCAGCAGTTACTCTTGGGAGCAGTACTTC.

The chain has TRBV11-2 and TRBJ2-7, with D possibly matching TRBD2 (5 bases). Germline V gives CDR1 SGHAT, CDR2 FQNNGV. This CDR3 is built from 12 residues. The V end was cut by 5 bases, the J end by 7 bases, with 12 bases between. The CDR3 DNA sequence: TGTGCCAGCAGCCTCCTACTAGGAGAGCAGTACTTC. Translating it yields CASSLLLGEQYF.

The chain has TRBV29-1 and TRBJ1-4; no clear D. CDR3 length: 13 amino acids. V was clipped by 2 bases and J by 8 bases, with 12 bases between them. Germline V gene sequence: CDR1 SQVTM, CDR2 ANQGSEA. The CDR3 DNA follows: TGCAGCGTTGAACGGAGGGCGGGGGAAAAACTGTTTTTT. It is translated as CSVERRAGEKLFF.

This clonotype was seen at least ten times. Compared with germline, one end of the junction differs, possibly owing to a read error. The genes are TRBV7-2 and TRBJ2-6; the D is unclear. This CDR3 has 15 amino acids. CDR1 is SGHTA and CDR2 is FQGNSA in the germline V gene. In nucleotides, the CDR3 is TGTGCCAGCAGCAGGTATATCTCTGAGGCCAACGTCCTGACTTTC. The encoded protein is CASSRYISEANVLTF.

This clonotype has just a few counts. V and J are TRBV7-9 and TRBJ1-5, with 9 bases identical to TRBD1. The germline V gene encodes CDR1 SEHNR and CDR2 FQNEAQ (reference sequence). The CDR3 has 15 residues. Germline trimming cut 5 bases from V and 7 bases from J; bases unmatched to any gene: 9. CDR3 amino acids: CASSPTGQGAQPQHF. In DNA form, the CDR3 reads TGTGCCAGCAGCCCGACGGGACAGGGCGCGCAGCCCCAGCATTTT.

This clonotype was seen many times. The genes are TRBV7-6 and TRBJ1-2; D call uncertain. The CDR3 consists of 13 residues. V gave up 5 bases and J gave up 2 bases, with 9 bases separating them. Germline lookup yields CDR1 SGHVS and CDR2 FNYEAQ. The CDR3 reads CASSADWNYGYTF. The CDR3 region has the DNA TGTGCCAGCAGCGCCGACTGGAACTATGGCTACACCTTC.

This sequence joins TRBV5-6 and TRBJ2-5; tentatively, D is TRBD2 (5 bases). Trimming took off 4 bases at V and 5 bases at J, with 18 bases between the two ends. This CDR3 region has 15 residues. Germline CDR1 is SGHDT and CDR2 is YYEEEE. The CDR3 nucleotides read TGTGCCAGCAGCCGGAGGAGGATCCTGATGGAGACCCAGTACTTC. It codes for CASSRRRILMETQYF.

V gene TRBV7-2 combines with J gene TRBJ2-7, with unresolved D. CDR3 length: 16 amino acids. Germline V gene data show CDR1 as SGHTA and CDR2 as FQGNSA. V was shortened by 5 bases and J by 0 bases, with 17 bases between the two germline ends. CDR3 sequence reads: CASSLNSGPSSYEQYF. CDR3 bases: TGTGCCAGCAGCCTAAATTCGGGCCCAAGCTCCTACGAGCAGTACTTC.

V usage is TRBV11-2 and J usage is TRBJ2-5, with 12 bases identical to TRBD2. Trimming cost V 5 bases and J 3 bases; bases outside gene matches: 4. The CDR3 has 15 amino acids. Germline V lookup: CDR1 SGHAT, CDR2 FQNNGV. The CDR3 region is CASSRLAGDKETQYF. In DNA, the CDR3 is TGTGCCAGCAGCCGACTAGCGGGAGATAAAGAGACCCAGTACTTC.

This chain links TRBV7-3 with TRBJ2-7, with a tentative D call TRBD2 (5 bases). The ends were cut back, 5 bases at V and 7 bases at J, with 15 bases in the middle. The CDR3 runs to 13 residues. Germline V gene sequence: CDR1 SGHTA, CDR2 FQGTGA. The CDR3 DNA sequence: TGTGCCAGCAGCACGAGGGTAGGCGAGGAGCAGTACTTC. Translating it yields CASSTRVGEEQYF.

This clonotype has only a few counts. The CDR3 is CASSHSSGSSYEQYF. Here the CDR3 DNA reads TGCGCCAGCAGCCACAGTAGCGGTAGCTCCTACGAGCAGTACTTC. This sequence joins TRBV4-1 and TRBJ2-7, with D perhaps matching TRBD2 (6 bases). V gave up 3 bases and J gave up 0 bases, with 12 bases separating them. The V gene's germline CDR1 is MGHRA and CDR2 YSYEKL. The CDR3 consists of 15 residues.

The sample holds a few counts of this clonotype. The rearrangement uses TRBV3-1 and TRBJ2-2; tentatively, D is TRBD2 (5 bases). With 4 bases removed from V and 5 bases from J, the gap between germline ends came to 8 bases. The CDR3 is 13 amino acids. CDR1 LGHDT and CDR2 YNNKEL come from the germline V gene (reference sequence). The CDR3 is CASSRRRTGELFF. Written as DNA, the CDR3 is TGTGCCAGCAGCCGGCGGAGGACCGGGGAGCTGTTTTTT.

The chain uses TRBV20-1 and TRBJ2-7; D is possibly TRBD2 (5 bases). Deletions cut 1 base from V and 2 bases from J, with 9 bases between. From germline, CDR1 is DFQATT and CDR2 SNEGSKA (reference sequence). This CDR3 is built from 13 residues. CDR3 region: CSARVMGAYEQYF. CDR3 nucleotide sequence: TGCAGTGCTAGAGTTATGGGAGCCTACGAGCAGTACTTC.

The rearrangement links TRBV6-2 or TRBV6-3 to TRBJ2-7; tentatively, D is TRBD1 or TRBD2 (5 bases each). V was shortened by 8 bases and J by 0 bases, with 14 bases between the two germline ends. Germline V CDR1 and CDR2: MNHEY, SVGEGT. The CDR3 is 14 amino acids. The CDR3 bases are TGTGCCAGCCGCTCCGGGACCTCCTCCTACGAGCAGTACTTC. Translated, it gives CASRSGTSSYEQYF.

As regards this clonotype: A much larger clone sits a single nucleotide away, making a read error possible. This rearrangement joins TRBV7-8 to TRBJ1-5; D uncertain. The CDR3 consists of 15 residues. V was cut by 1 base and J by 0 bases, with 7 bases left in between. Per the germline V gene, CDR1 is SGHVS and CDR2 is FQNEAQ. In DNA, the CDR3 is TGTGCCAGCAGCTTAGTGGGGAATAGCAATCAGCCCCAGCATTTT. Translation: CASSLVGNSNQPQHF.

This chain connects TRBV7-9 to TRBJ1-1, with D perhaps matching TRBD1 (5 bases). Germline V gene sequence: CDR1 SEHNR, CDR2 FQNEAQ (reference sequence). Trimming stripped 2 bases from V and 3 bases from J, with 13 bases between. This CDR3 comprises 15 residues. For the CDR3, the DNA is TGTGCCAGCAGCTTACAGGGCTGGCTGGACACTGAAGCTTTCTTT. Its protein product is CASSLQGWLDTEAFF.

This clonotype was seen at least ten times. The gene calls are TRBV7-9 and TRBJ2-7; the D is unclear. The CDR3 sequence is 11 residues long. Germline CDR1 and CDR2: SEHNR and FQNEAQ (reference sequence). The V end lost 3 bases, the J end lost 7 bases, and 7 bases lay between the germline ends. The CDR3 loop reads CASSFGPEQYF. For the CDR3, the DNA is TGTGCCAGCAGCTTTGGCCCGGAGCAGTACTTC.

This clonotype came up many times. The rearrangement uses TRBV10-2 and TRBJ2-5; 8 nucleotides align to TRBD1. V shed 5 bases and J 4 bases; nucleotides not matched to a gene: 3. Germline V CDR1 and CDR2: WSHSY, SAAADI. CDR3 length: 13 residues. The CDR3 region has the DNA TGCGCCAGCAGTAACGGACAGGGAGAGACCCAGTACTTC. Translating gives CASSNGQGETQYF.

This chain links TRBV4-3 with TRBJ2-1; 9 positions agree with TRBD2. The CDR3 sequence is 16 residues long. Germline CDR1 and CDR2: LGHNA and YSLEER. Unmatched junction bases numbered 4, after V lost 3 bases and J lost 1 base. The CDR3 nucleotides are TGCGCCAGCAGCCAGGGACTAGCACTGTCCTACAATGAGCAGTTCTTC. This encodes CASSQGLALSYNEQFF.

The chain carries TRBV2 and TRBJ2-7, with a weak D call TRBD2 (5 bases). The CDR3 sequence is 12 residues long. Germline CDR1 and CDR2: SNHLY and FYNNEI. Trimming cost V 8 bases and J 10 bases, with 18 bases left between them. In DNA form, the CDR3 reads TGTGCCAGCTCACCTTTCGGGATTGAACAGTACTTC. Amino acids: CASSPFGIEQYF. Together with reference TRBV2 and TRBJ2-7, the CDR3 gives the full variable domain: EPEVTQTPSHQVTQMGQEVILRCVPISNHLYFYWYRQILGQKVEFLVSFYNNEISEKSEIFDDQFSVERPDGSNFTLKIRSTKLEDSAMYFCASSPFGIEQYFGPGTRLTVT.